This is a list of T cell receptor beta chains from one sample in a study of T cell clones after liver transplantation. Profiled with immunoSEQ multiplex PCR; TCRdb holds only in-frame clones, not every one. The repertoire holds fewer than 85,000 clones, with about 80% as singletons. The source material was CD4+ T cells from blood, sampled 12 months after liver transplant. These receptors were obtained from a human patient who received a liver transplant. A subset of T cells may come from the graft donor. The CDR3 runs from the conserved cysteine through the conserved F or W. Each record gives: D gene, V gene, J gene, clone size, CDR3 protein, CDR3 DNA. A D gene is named only where the DNA matches it firmly. Not every row has a clone size; where given, it reads once, few, many or a size class.

>-|TRBV9|TRBJ1-1|-
CASSVVQGNTEAFF
TGTGCCAGCAGCGTAGTGCAGGGGAACACTGAAGCTTTCTTT
>TRBD2|TRBV28|TRBJ2-5|-
CASSSPLHIAAAGETQYF
TGTGCCAGCAGTTCCCCACTTCATATAGCGGCAGCGGGGGAGACCCAGTACTTC
>TRBD1|TRBV4-1|TRBJ2-1|-
CASSQGQGWYNEQFF
TGCGCCAGCAGCCAAGGACAGGGGTGGTACAATGAGCAGTTCTTC
>-|TRBV28|TRBJ1-1|-
CASSLPFLMNTEAFF
TGTGCCAGCAGTCTACCGTTTTTGATGAACACTGAAGCTTTCTTT
>TRBD1|TRBV5-5|TRBJ2-5|few
CASSPIQGALGETQYF
TGTGCCAGCAGCCCTATACAGGGGGCGTTGGGAGAGACCCAGTACTTC
>-|TRBV19|TRBJ2-7|-
CASSRVEHEQYF
TGTGCCAGTAGCCGGGTAGAGCACGAGCAGTACTTC
>-|TRBV9|TRBJ2-3|-
CASSVGVGDTQYF
TGTGCCAGCAGCGTAGGGGTAGGGGATACGCAGTATTTT
>-|TRBV28|TRBJ1-2|-
CASSPYGSGGNLYGYTF
TGTGCCAGCAGTCCCTATGGATCGGGGGGTAACCTCTATGGCTACACCTTC
>-|TRBV7-8|TRBJ2-5|few
CASSGGTPGGETQYF
TGTGCCAGCAGCGGGGGGACACCGGGGGGAGAGACCCAGTACTTC
>TRBD1|TRBV9|TRBJ1-2|-
CASRDDQGAYGYTF
TGTGCCAGCAGGGACGACCAGGGGGCCTATGGCTACACCTTC
>-|TRBV5-4|TRBJ2-7|medium-sized
CASSNSYEQYF
TGTGCCAGCAGCAACTCCTACGAGCAGTACTTC
>-|TRBV7-9|TRBJ2-5|few
CASSGVAQETQYF
TGTGCCAGCAGCGGAGTAGCCCAAGAGACCCAGTACTTC
>-|TRBV28|TRBJ1-1|once
CASRTDGVMNTEAFF
TGTGCCAGCAGAACAGACGGGGTTATGAACACTGAAGCTTTCTTT
>TRBD1|TRBV29-1|TRBJ1-1|-
CSGALQGSTEAFF
TGCAGCGGTGCACTACAGGGGAGCACTGAAGCTTTCTTT
>TRBD2|TRBV28|TRBJ2-1|-
CASTPPGGRRSYNEQFF
TGTGCCAGCACCCCCCCGGGCGGGAGAAGGTCCTACAATGAGCAGTTCTTC
>TRBD1|TRBV27|TRBJ1-6|once
CASSQGQGFSYNSPLHF
TGTGCCAGCAGTCAGGGACAGGGGTTCTCCTATAATTCACCCCTCCACTTT
>-|TRBV18|TRBJ2-5|few
CASSPPGLQTQYF
TGTGCCAGCTCACCCCCGGGACTGCAGACCCAGTACTTC
>-|TRBV27|TRBJ2-7|many
CASSPFPTGEQYF
TGTGCCAGCAGTCCTTTTCCTACGGGGGAGCAGTACTTC
>-|TRBV5-6|TRBJ1-1|-
CASSVRSRVTEAFF
TGTGCCAGCAGCGTAAGGAGCAGAGTCACTGAAGCTTTCTTT
>-|TRBV7-9|TRBJ1-3|-
CASSSAPGNTIYF
TGTGCCAGCAGCTCCGCCCCTGGAAACACCATATATTTT
>-|TRBV29-1|TRBJ2-1|-
CSVADGYNEQFF
TGCAGCGTTGCAGACGGCTACAATGAGCAGTTCTTC
>-|TRBV7-2|TRBJ1-2|-
CASSSSRGYGYTF
TGTGCCAGCAGCTCAAGTAGGGGTTATGGCTACACCTTC
>TRBD2|TRBV7-9|TRBJ2-1|-
CASSLDGGRLGLGENEQFF
TGTGCCAGCAGCTTAGACGGGGGGAGGTTAGGACTAGGGGAGAATGAGCAGTTCTTC
>TRBD1|TRBV5-1|TRBJ2-3|once
CASSTTGTGTDTQYF
TGCGCCAGCAGCACAACCGGGACAGGGACAGATACGCAGTATTTT
>TRBD2|TRBV7-9|TRBJ2-1|-
CASSFVPGLADNEQFF
TGTGCCAGCAGCTTTGTGCCGGGACTAGCGGACAATGAGCAGTTCTTC
>-|TRBV28|TRBJ2-1|-
CASSLPQGFNGWFF
TGTGCCAGCAGTTTACCTCAAGGTTTCAATGGTTGGTTCTTC
>-|TRBV7-2|TRBJ1-4|few
CASSFGQRIEKLFF
TGTGCCAGCAGCTTCGGTCAACGAATTGAAAAACTGTTTTTT
>-|TRBV23-1|TRBJ1-2|-
CASSQPQDSNYGYTF
TGCGCCAGCAGTCAACCCCAGGACAGTAACTATGGCTACACCTTC
>TRBD1|TRBV30|TRBJ1-2|-
CAWSVIKYGTGSYTF
TGTGCCTGGAGTGTGATAAAGTACGGGACAGGGTCCTACACCTTC